This T cell receptor beta chain was recorded in a study of vaccination and CD4 T cells after COVID-19. The treatment here: roughly ten-day PBMC culture with coronavirus spike peptide pools or control peptides (ViraFEST assay). CD4+ T cells that came from the unexposed donor were collected before the COVID-19 pandemic (2011-2018). ViraFEST used peptide pools to expand antigen-specific T cells before TCR sequencing. Comments on this clonotype: No antigen is known for it.

Cultured CD4+ T cell DNA was sequenced using the Oncomine TCR Beta short-read assay. TCRdb independently ran MiXCR on the PCR reads; one entry per CDR3 protein. The table has thousands of distinct CDR3 sequences, around two fifths seen once. Overall study results and limits: 304 of 307 vaccine-specific clones from convalescent patients were spike mono-reactive.

The CDR3 is 14 amino acids. Deletions cut 6 bases from V and 2 bases from J, with 10 bases between. The germline CDR1 and CDR2 sequences are MNHNS and SASEGT. The gene calls are TRBV6-1 and TRBJ2-2; no firm D call. This receptor was taken from a human donor in good health. The source material was CD4+ T cells from blood, cultured in vitro. CDR3 sequence (DNA): TGTGCCAGCAGGTTTCGGCAAAACACCGGGGAGCTGTTTTTT. Translated, it gives CASRFRQNTGELFF.